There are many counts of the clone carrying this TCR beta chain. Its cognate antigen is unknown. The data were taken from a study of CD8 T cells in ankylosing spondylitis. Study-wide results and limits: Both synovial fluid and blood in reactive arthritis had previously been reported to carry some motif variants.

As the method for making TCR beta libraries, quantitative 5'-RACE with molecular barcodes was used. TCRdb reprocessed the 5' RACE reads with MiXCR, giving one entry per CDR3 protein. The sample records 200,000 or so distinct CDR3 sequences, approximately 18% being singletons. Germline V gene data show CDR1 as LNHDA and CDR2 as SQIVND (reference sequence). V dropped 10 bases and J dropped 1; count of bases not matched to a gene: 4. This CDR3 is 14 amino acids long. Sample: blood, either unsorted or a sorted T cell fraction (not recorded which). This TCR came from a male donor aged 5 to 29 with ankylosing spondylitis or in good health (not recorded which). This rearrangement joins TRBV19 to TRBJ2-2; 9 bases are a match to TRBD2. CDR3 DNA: TGTGCCACGGGACTAGCAGTGAACACCGGGGAGCTGTTTTTT. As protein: CATGLAVNTGELFF.